The 14 T cell receptor beta chains in this list originate from one sample, sequenced in a study of tumor-infiltrating lymphocytes in oesophageal squamous cell carcinoma. Each CDR3 protein is one row after TCRdb ran MiXCR on the PCR reads. Found here are roughly 17,000 distinct CDR3 sequences, approximately 47% of them singletons; the top ten hold less than 45%. Sequenced sample: normal esophageal tissue next to the tumor. The receptors derive from a female donor with esophageal squamous cell carcinoma.

The sample holds a few counts of this clonotype. This chain uses TRBV7-9 with TRBJ2-7; 9 bases align to TRBD2. Judging by the DNA end, TRBJ2-1 fits better; the J call may be wrong. CDR1 and CDR2 from the germline V gene are SEHNR and FQNEAQ (reference sequence). This CDR3 contains 15 residues. CDR3 protein: CASSSSGGLWNEQFF. The CDR3 DNA follows: TGTGCCAGCAGCTCAAGCGGGGGGCTTTGGAATGAGCAGTTCTTC.

This clonotype has only one observation. This chain connects TRBV28 to TRBJ1-4; TRBD1 agrees at 7 bases. Germline V gene data show CDR1 as MDHEN and CDR2 as SYDVKM. V shed 9 bases and J 5 bases; nucleotides not matched to a gene: 12. The CDR3 has 15 residues. CDR3 sequence (DNA): TGTGCCAGTTCTAGGGGGCCAGGCCCGAATGAAAAACTGTTTTTT. Protein sequence: CASSRGPGPNEKLFF.

In its sample, this clonotype was seen a few times. V and J are TRBV10-2 and TRBJ2-5, with D perhaps TRBD2 (5 bases). The J call may be wrong; the DNA end is better matched by TRBJ2-7. The CDR3 runs 14 residues. CDR1 is WSHSY and CDR2 is SAAADI in the germline V gene. The DNA for the CDR3 is TGCGCCAGCAGTGAGGCGGTAGAGGGCTACGAGCAGTACTTC. It is translated as CASSEAVEGYEQYF.

This clonotype was seen a few times. The rearrangement uses TRBV6-8 and TRBJ2-5; the D gene could be TRBD1 or TRBD2 (6 bases each). TRBJ2-1 explains the end of the DNA better; the J call may be wrong. CDR3 length equals 13 residues. Per germline, CDR1 MNHGY and CDR2 SAAAGT. The DNA for the CDR3 is TGTGCCAGCAGTAGGGGGGCCTTCAATGAGCAGTTCTTC. Its translation is CASSRGAFNEQFF.

This clonotype was recorded at least ten times. The rearrangement links TRBV28 to TRBJ2-7; D possibly uses TRBD1 or TRBD2 (6 bases each). The ends were cut back, 0 bases at V and 3 bases at J, with 18 bases in the middle. CDR1 MDHEN and CDR2 SYDVKM come from the germline V gene. CDR3 length: 17 amino acids. CDR3 residues: CASSLWSSGASDYEQYF. The CDR3 DNA follows: TGTGCCAGCAGTTTATGGAGCTCAGGGGCTAGCGACTACGAGCAGTACTTC.

This clonotype was picked up a small number of times. The chain links TRBV12-3 or TRBV12-4 to TRBJ2-1; 11 bases fit TRBD2. The J segment lost 0 bases and the V segment lost 5 bases, leaving 6 bases of the junction unmatched. The CDR3 covers 17 residues. CDR3 protein: CASSPNSGRASYNEQFF. The DNA for the CDR3 is TGTGCCAGCAGTCCCAATAGCGGGAGGGCCTCCTACAATGAGCAGTTCTTC.

This clonotype was seen more than once but under ten times. A much larger clonotype is one base distant, so this may be a read error. The genes are TRBV10-3 and TRBJ2-7; 12 nucleotides align to TRBD1. Gene TRBJ2-1 matches the end of the DNA better, so the J call may be wrong. CDR3 length: 15 residues. The germline CDR1 and CDR2 sequences are ENHRY and SYGVKD. Here the CDR3 reads CAISESWDRGRGQFF. CDR3 sequence (DNA): TGTGCCATCAGTGAGTCTTGGGACAGGGGGCGCGGGCAGTTCTTC.

The chain combines TRBV7-8 with TRBJ1-4, with D unresolved. This CDR3 spans 15 amino acids. CDR1 and CDR2 from the germline V gene are SGHVS and FQNEAQ. The V and J ends lost 0 bases and 8 bases respectively, with 13 bases between them. The CDR3 reads CASSLAPVSREKLFF. For the CDR3, the DNA is TGTGCCAGCAGCTTAGCGCCCGTCTCACGGGAAAAACTGTTTTTT.

There are many counts of this clonotype. The chain employs TRBV18 and TRBJ2-7; D might be TRBD1 (7 bases). The CDR3 spans 14 residues. CDR1 KGHSH and CDR2 LQKENI come from the germline V gene. The V end was cut by 3 bases, the J end by 4 bases, with 13 bases between. The CDR3 DNA is TGTGCCAGCTCACCCGCGGGACAGTCTTACGAGCAGTACTTC. Translating it yields CASSPAGQSYEQYF.

V gene TRBV10-3 combines with J gene TRBJ2-1; 9 bases agree with TRBD1. Germline values: CDR1 ENHRY, CDR2 SYGVKD. V lost 5 bases and J lost 0; bases outside the gene matches: 2. This CDR3 is built from 15 residues. The CDR3 here is CAISTTGGSYNEQFF. The CDR3, as DNA: TGTGCCATCAGTACGACAGGGGGCTCCTACAATGAGCAGTTCTTC.

This clonotype has only one observation. V and J are TRBV5-1 and TRBJ1-1; D gene ambiguous. The V gene's germline CDR1 is SGHRS and CDR2 YFSETQ. This CDR3 is 14 amino acids long. The V end lost 6 bases, the J end lost 0 bases, and 12 bases lay between the germline ends. The CDR3 DNA follows: TGCGCCAGCAATTTGAACAGCTTGAACACTGAAGCTTTCTTT. This encodes CASNLNSLNTEAFF.

This clonotype ranks as medium-sized. DNA for the CDR3: TGTGCCAGCAGAGAGCGGGGGAGCAAGGTGAATGAGCAGTTCTTC. Translating it yields CASRERGSKVNEQFF. This chain joins TRBV6-1 and TRBJ2-1; 8 bases are shared with TRBD2. Germline V gene sequence: CDR1 MNHNS, CDR2 SASEGT. Trimming removed 6 bases from V and 7 bases from J; junction bases left unmatched: 11. The length of the CDR3 is 15 residues.

This clonotype was counted many times. Given the absence of the conserved phenylalanine or tryptophan at the CDR3 end, a read error is likely. The limits of the CDR3 on the DNA are not certain, so only TCRdb's listed CDR3 is given. The rearrangement joins TRBV6-1 to TRBJ2-7; TRBD1, the D gene given by the table, was not confirmed from the DNA. CDR1 is MNHNS and CDR2 is SASEGT in the germline V gene. The CDR3 sequence runs 15 residues, both termini included. CDR3 sequence reads: CASSGGRGYGYTFGS.

Ten or more counts support this clonotype. The rearrangement joins TRBV11-1 to TRBJ1-1; TRBD1 aligns across 9 bases. Germline loops: CDR1 SGHAT, CDR2 FQDESV (reference sequence). The junction had 15 bases not matched to a gene; V was cut back by 6 bases and J by 4 bases. This CDR3 region has 17 residues. The CDR3 loop is CASSKTGGRLGSTEAFF. In DNA, the CDR3 is TGTGCCAGCAGTAAAACAGGGGGCCGTCTGGGTAGCACTGAAGCTTTCTTT. The whole variable domain, remainder taken from reference TRBV11-1 and TRBJ1-1, is EAEVAQSPRYKITEKSQAVAFWCDPISGHATLYWYRQILGQGPELLVQFQDESVVDDSQLPKDRFSAERLKGVDSTLKIQPAELGDSAMYLCASSKTGGRLGSTEAFFGQGTRLTVV.